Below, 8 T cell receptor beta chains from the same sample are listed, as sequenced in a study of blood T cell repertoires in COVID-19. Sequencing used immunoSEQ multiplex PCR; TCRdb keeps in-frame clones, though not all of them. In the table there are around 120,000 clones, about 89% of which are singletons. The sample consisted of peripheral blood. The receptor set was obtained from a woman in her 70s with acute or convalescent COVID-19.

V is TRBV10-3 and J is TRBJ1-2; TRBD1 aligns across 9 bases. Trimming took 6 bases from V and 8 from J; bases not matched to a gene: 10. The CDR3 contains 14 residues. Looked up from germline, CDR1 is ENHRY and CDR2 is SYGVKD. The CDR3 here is CAIRAGTGFSGYTF. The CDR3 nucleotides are TGTGCCATCAGGGCCGGGACAGGGTTCTCAGGCTACACCTTC.

The CDR3 protein is CASSLLKAGSYEQYF. CDR3 coding DNA: TGTGCCAGCAGTTTACTTAAAGCGGGATCCTACGAGCAGTACTTC. The V and J genes are TRBV6-6 and TRBJ2-7; 7 bases align to TRBD2. Germline CDR1 and CDR2: MNHNY and SVGAGI (reference sequence). J was trimmed by 1 base and V by 4 bases; bases with no gene match: 7. This CDR3 region has 15 residues.

Here the CDR3 reads CASSLHDEQYF. CDR3 in DNA: TGTGCCAGCTCACTACACGACGAGCAGTACTTC. The rearrangement joins TRBV18 to TRBJ2-7; no firm D call. Germline V gene lookup returns CDR1 KGHSH and CDR2 LQKENI. This CDR3 contains 11 residues. V was pared by 4 bases and J by 5 bases, with 6 bases between.

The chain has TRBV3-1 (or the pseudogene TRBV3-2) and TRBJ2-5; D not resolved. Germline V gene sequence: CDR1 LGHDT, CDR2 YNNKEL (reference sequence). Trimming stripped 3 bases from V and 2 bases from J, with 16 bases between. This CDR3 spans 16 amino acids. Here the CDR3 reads CASSQGQPRWQETQYF. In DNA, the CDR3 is TGTGCCAGCAGCCAGGGTCAGCCTAGGTGGCAAGAGACCCAGTACTTC.

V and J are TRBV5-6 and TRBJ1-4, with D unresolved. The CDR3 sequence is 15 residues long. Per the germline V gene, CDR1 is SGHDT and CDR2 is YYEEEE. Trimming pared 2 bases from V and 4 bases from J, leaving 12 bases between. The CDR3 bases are TGTGCCAGCAGCTTTTCGTCGATCGGTAATGAAAAACTGTTTTTT. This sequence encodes CASSFSSIGNEKLFF.

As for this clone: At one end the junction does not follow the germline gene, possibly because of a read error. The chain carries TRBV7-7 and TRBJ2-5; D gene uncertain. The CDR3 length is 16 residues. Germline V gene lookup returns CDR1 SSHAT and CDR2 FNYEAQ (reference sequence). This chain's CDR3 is CASSLGSRSNQETQYF. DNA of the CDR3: TGTGCTAGCAGCTTGGGCTCCCGAAGTAACCAAGAGACCCAGTACTTC.

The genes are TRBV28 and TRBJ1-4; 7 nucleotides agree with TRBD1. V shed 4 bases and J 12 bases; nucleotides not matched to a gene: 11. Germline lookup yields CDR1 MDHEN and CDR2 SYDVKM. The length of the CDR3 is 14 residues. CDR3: CASSSLQGKRELFF. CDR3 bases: TGTGCCAGCAGTTCCTTACAGGGGAAGAGGGAACTGTTTTTT.

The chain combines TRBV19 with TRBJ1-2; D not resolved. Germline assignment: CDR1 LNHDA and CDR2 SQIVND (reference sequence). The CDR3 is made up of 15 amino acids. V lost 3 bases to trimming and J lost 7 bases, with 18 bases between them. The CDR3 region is CASSITETSGGGYTF. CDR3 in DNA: TGTGCCAGTAGTATTACAGAGACCTCAGGTGGTGGCTACACCTTC.